This TCR beta chain was sequenced for a study of shared T cell receptors in the human thymus. Using immunoSEQ multiplex PCR, the repertoire was profiled, and TCRdb retains in-frame clones only, with some absent. Here the sample spans over 450,000 clones, 75% to 80% being singletons. These same records also appear under a second study, on human thymus T cells. That work adds: The thymus was resected at corrective cardiac surgery. Use of V and J genes seemed skewed within the thymic and blood repertoires. Among unrelated individuals, related research reported thymic repertoires that overlapped highly.

This receptor was obtained from a boy younger than two with a congenital heart defect. Sequencing was carried out using thymocytes.

The CDR3: CASSQGLAGGGDTQYF. In DNA form, the CDR3 reads TGTGCCAGCAGTCAGGGACTAGCGGGAGGAGGAGATACGCAGTATTTT. The chain combines TRBV6-4 with TRBJ2-3; 15 positions match TRBD2. The CDR3 runs to 16 residues. V lost 5 bases and J lost 5; bases outside the gene matches: 5. The V gene's germline CDR1 is MRHNA and CDR2 SNTAGT.